This T cell receptor (beta chain) was observed in a study of T-cell memory formation after mild COVID-19. One entry per CDR3 protein, called by TCRdb with MiXCR from the 5' RACE reads. This table holds 250,000 to 350,000 distinct CDR3 sequences, about 13% found once. The TCR originated in a man aged 18 to 29 who had mild COVID-19 (a few samples of this study predate the infection). Cell type and time point are not known. Source material: PBMCs or a T cell subset sorted from them (not recorded which).

The CDR3 loop is CASRPLETTQETQYF. CDR3 nucleotide sequence: TGTGCCAGCAGACCTCTCGAGACAACCCAAGAGACCCAGTACTTC. This chain connects TRBV6-5 to TRBJ2-5; D is ambiguous. Trimming took 6 bases from V and 1 from J, leaving 15 bases between them. Per germline, CDR1 MNHEY and CDR2 SVGAGI. The CDR3 has 15 amino acids.